Listed below are T cell receptor beta chains from one sample, sequenced in a study of blood T cell repertoires in COVID-19. Only in-frame clones appear in the TCRdb table, and some are missing; sequencing was by immunoSEQ multiplex PCR. The table has 75,000 to 95,000 clones, around 90% seen once. The sample consisted of peripheral blood. Receptors were obtained from a woman aged 55-69 years with COVID-19, enrolled during active disease. Each CDR3 is given with its conserved first and last residue. The order of the fields is V gene, CDR3 length, J gene, CDR3 protein.

V gene: TRBV3-1/TRBV3-2
CDR3 length: 13
J gene: TRBJ1-2
CDR3 protein: CASSLGDRGSYTF

V gene: TRBV15
CDR3 length: 15
J gene: TRBJ1-2
CDR3 protein: CATSKVQAGGIGYTF

V gene: TRBV7-2
CDR3 length: 15
J gene: TRBJ1-2
CDR3 protein: CASSLAGVAGDGYTF

V gene: TRBV11-2
CDR3 length: 17
J gene: TRBJ2-1
CDR3 protein: CASSLGGGTSSYNEQFF

V gene: TRBV11-2
CDR3 length: 13
J gene: TRBJ1-6
CDR3 protein: CASSPTTLPPLHF

V gene: TRBV3-1/TRBV3-2
CDR3 length: 14
J gene: TRBJ1-2
CDR3 protein: CASSQTGTGVGYTF

V gene: TRBV13
CDR3 length: 13
J gene: TRBJ2-7
CDR3 protein: CASSSTVTYEQYF

V gene: TRBV6-5
CDR3 length: 11
J gene: TRBJ2-5
CDR3 protein: CASRRLETQYF

V gene: TRBV21-1
CDR3 length: 18
J gene: TRBJ2-7
CDR3 protein: CASSARSRPTQGRGEQYF

V gene: TRBV7-3
CDR3 length: 14
J gene: TRBJ2-1
CDR3 protein: CASSLRLADNEQFF

V gene: TRBV5-1
CDR3 length: 15
J gene: TRBJ2-5
CDR3 protein: CASSLGDRGWETQYF

V gene: TRBV19
CDR3 length: 18
J gene: TRBJ2-3
CDR3 protein: CASSMWVLAGSRTDTQYF

V gene: TRBV27
CDR3 length: 13
J gene: TRBJ1-2
CDR3 protein: CASSLYNGDGYTF

V gene: TRBV18
CDR3 length: 14
J gene: TRBJ2-1
CDR3 protein: CASSPPQTYNEQFF

V gene: TRBV2
CDR3 length: 15
J gene: TRBJ1-5
CDR3 protein: CASSAGTGGGQPQHF

V gene: TRBV6-2/TRBV6-3
CDR3 length: 17
J gene: TRBJ1-2
CDR3 protein: CASSYGRGSSAHYGYTF

V gene: TRBV7-8
CDR3 length: 16
J gene: TRBJ2-7
CDR3 protein: CASSLWFSRGVYEQYF

V gene: TRBV3-1/TRBV3-2
CDR3 length: 14
J gene: TRBJ1-2
CDR3 protein: CASSPHRSSDGYTF

V gene: TRBV5-8
CDR3 length: 15
J gene: TRBJ1-4
CDR3 protein: CASSLAGAYNEKLFF

V gene: TRBV28
CDR3 length: 13
J gene: TRBJ1-1
CDR3 protein: CASRGGTNTEAFF

V gene: TRBV18
CDR3 length: 13
J gene: TRBJ1-4
CDR3 protein: CASSRGEDEKLFF

V gene: TRBV6-6
CDR3 length: 14
J gene: TRBJ1-5
CDR3 protein: CASSQPEGGQPQHF

V gene: TRBV6-2/TRBV6-3
CDR3 length: 14
J gene: TRBJ2-7
CDR3 protein: CASSYFWERYEQYF

V gene: TRBV27
CDR3 length: 14
J gene: TRBJ1-1
CDR3 protein: CASSRLMRNTEAFF

V gene: TRBV6-5
CDR3 length: 15
J gene: TRBJ2-5
CDR3 protein: CASSPWGPLKETQYF

V gene: TRBV20-1
CDR3 length: 11
J gene: TRBJ1-1
CDR3 protein: CSPRVNTEAFF